What follows are 16 T cell receptor beta chains derived from one specimen sequenced in a study of T cell responses to AZD1222 COVID-19 vaccine. The method was immunoSEQ multiplex PCR; TCRdb's version includes in-frame clones alone and lacks a portion of them. The table shows about 46,000 clones, with around 90% occurring only once. Here the sequenced sample was peripheral blood, taken 28 days after the second AZD1222 dose. The receptors were gathered from an adult who received the AZD1222 COVID-19 vaccine.

The rearrangement links TRBV6-6 to TRBJ2-5, with D hard to call. Germline loops: CDR1 MNHNY, CDR2 SVGAGI (reference sequence). This CDR3 comprises 15 residues. Trimming left V 0 bases short and J 5 bases short, with 13 bases between. CDR3 sequence reads: CASSYSILEIETQYF. DNA for the CDR3: TGTGCCAGCAGTTACTCGATTCTAGAGATCGAGACCCAGTACTTC.

The chain recombines TRBV6-5 with TRBJ2-1, with a tentative D call TRBD2 (6 bases). Germline V gene data show CDR1 as MNHEY and CDR2 as SVGAGI. Trimming took off 2 bases at V and 6 bases at J, with 17 bases between the two ends. The CDR3 extends over 16 amino acids. Written as DNA, the CDR3 is TGTGCCAGCAGTTACGGCGGGACCATCAAGGGCAATGAGCAGTTCTTC. This sequence encodes CASSYGGTIKGNEQFF.

DNA of the CDR3: TGTGCCAGCAGATCTCTAGCGGGAGGGTACGAGCAGTACTTC. Protein product: CASRSLAGGYEQYF. The chain joins TRBV11-2 to TRBJ2-7; 12 bases are shared with TRBD2. This CDR3 spans 14 amino acids. Germline trimming cut 6 bases from V and 4 bases from J; bases unmatched to any gene: 4. Germline V gene data show CDR1 as SGHAT and CDR2 as FQNNGV.

The chain employs TRBV19 and TRBJ1-6, with a tentative D call TRBD1 (5 bases). The germline V gene encodes CDR1 LNHDA and CDR2 SQIVND (reference sequence). The CDR3 covers 14 residues. V lost 1 base, J lost 9 bases, and 10 bases lay in between. The CDR3 is CASSIGGDASPLHF. CDR3 nucleotide sequence: TGTGCCAGTAGTATAGGAGGGGACGCTTCACCCCTCCACTTT.

The J gene is TRBJ2-1, the V gene TRBV9; D may be TRBD2 (7 bases). This CDR3 comprises 15 residues. Looked up from germline, CDR1 is SGDLS and CDR2 is YYNGEE. V shed 2 bases and J shed 3 bases, with 12 bases lying between them. CDR3 protein: CASSVAGDYYNEQFF. The CDR3 nucleotides are TGTGCCAGCAGCGTGGCAGGGGACTACTACAATGAGCAGTTCTTC.

The rearrangement uses TRBV5-6 and TRBJ1-5; the D is unclear. V was clipped by 2 bases and J by 2 bases, with 11 bases between them. This CDR3 is 15 amino acids long. CDR1 and CDR2 (germline): SGHDT, YYEEEE. CDR3 bases: TGTGCCAGCAGCTTCGACGTGGCAGGCAATCAGCCCCAGCATTTT. Translation: CASSFDVAGNQPQHF.

This clone has a single count. The J gene is TRBJ2-6, the V gene TRBV18; the match to TRBD2 covers 7 bases. Germline V gives CDR1 KGHSH, CDR2 LQKENI. The junction had 8 bases not matched to a gene; V was cut back by 6 bases and J by 0 bases. This CDR3 contains 17 residues. The chain's CDR3 is CASSPGRGNSGANVLTF. The CDR3 DNA is TGTGCCAGCTCCCCAGGGAGGGGAAACTCTGGGGCCAACGTCCTGACTTTC.

This rearrangement joins TRBV29-1 to TRBJ1-2; D might be TRBD1 (6 bases). There are 12 residues in the CDR3. CDR1 is SQVTM, CDR2 ANQGSEA, per germline. The germline V and J ends were trimmed by 5 bases and 2 bases, with 9 bases remaining between them. CDR3 in amino acids: CSVHRENYGYTF. The CDR3, as DNA: TGCAGCGTTCACAGGGAGAACTATGGCTACACCTTC.

V usage is TRBV29-1 and J usage is TRBJ1-5; D gene unclear. CDR3 length equals 13 residues. V gave up 6 bases and J gave up 6 bases, with 15 bases separating them. CDR1 SQVTM and CDR2 ANQGSEA come from the germline V gene. The CDR3, as DNA: TGCAGCGTATTGGGCAGTGGAGGTCAGCCCCAGCATTTT. Its translation is CSVLGSGGQPQHF.

This rearrangement joins TRBV5-1 to TRBJ2-5; no clear D gene. The better agreement between TRBJ2-7 and the DNA end casts doubt on the J call. Germline assignment: CDR1 SGHRS and CDR2 YFSETQ. The CDR3 spans 14 residues. The DNA for the CDR3 is TGCGCCAGCAGCTTGAAGGCTTCCCCCGGCGAGCAGTACTTC. This encodes CASSLKASPGEQYF.

The chain is built from TRBV28 and TRBJ1-3; 7 bases line up with TRBD1. The CDR3 covers 15 residues. The germline V gene has CDR1 MDHEN and CDR2 SYDVKM. Germline trimming cut 6 bases from V and 0 bases from J; bases unmatched to any gene: 5. The CDR3 DNA is TGTGCCAGCAGCCCCACAGGGGCCTCTGGAAACACCATATATTTT. It yields the protein CASSPTGASGNTIYF.

This chain uses TRBV5-5 with TRBJ1-1; D is unclear. V shed 4 bases and J shed 2 bases, with 15 bases lying between them. Germline V gene lookup returns CDR1 SGHKS and CDR2 YYEKEE (reference sequence). The CDR3 sequence is 15 residues long. CDR3 sequence reads: CASSPRIDVNTEAFF. Written as DNA, the CDR3 is TGTGCCAGCAGCCCTAGGATAGACGTAAACACTGAAGCTTTCTTT.

This clone has a single count. The rearrangement joins TRBV29-1 to TRBJ1-2, with D perhaps TRBD1 (5 bases). Germline loops: CDR1 SQVTM, CDR2 ANQGSEA. This CDR3 region has 13 residues. V lost 2 bases and J lost 1, with 8 bases in between. CDR3 loop: CSVEQGNNYGYTF. The CDR3 DNA follows: TGCAGCGTTGAACAGGGAAATAACTATGGCTACACCTTC.

The genes are TRBV2 and TRBJ2-2; weak D call: TRBD1 (6 bases). The germline gives CDR1 SNHLY, CDR2 FYNNEI. This CDR3 is built from 15 residues. The V and J ends lost 6 bases and 3 bases respectively, with 14 bases between them. The CDR3 protein is CASRRPGQYTGELFF. CDR3 nucleotide sequence: TGTGCCAGCAGGCGACCGGGACAATACACCGGGGAGCTGTTTTTT.

This chain joins TRBV30 and TRBJ1-1; D remains unclear. V was pared by 1 base and J by 3 bases, with 3 bases between. Germline V gene sequence: CDR1 GTSNPN, CDR2 SVGIG (reference sequence). The CDR3 loop spans 11 amino acids. Here the CDR3 DNA reads TGTGCCTGGAGTGAGGACACTGAAGCTTTCTTT. This codes for CAWSEDTEAFF.

This chain uses TRBV28 with TRBJ2-7, with TRBD1 identical over 9 bases. J gave up 1 base and V 6 bases, and 4 bases lay outside the gene matches. The CDR3 is made up of 14 amino acids. The germline CDR1 and CDR2 sequences are MDHEN and SYDVKM. The DNA of the CDR3 is TGTGCCAGCAGCAGACAGGGGGGTTCCTACGAGCAGTACTTC. Protein: CASSRQGGSYEQYF.